This note documents a single TCR beta chain sequence. What it binds is not known. The CDR3 has 17 amino acids. V was pared by 0 bases and J by 1 base, with 13 bases between. The data were taken from a study of shared clonotypes between healthy human individuals. Study-wide results and limits: It was observed that 4% to 6% of naive CD4 clonotypes were shared across a handful of donors. Limitation of the genetic and exposure-history diversity represented came from the few donors.

CD45RO-negative, CCR7-positively selected cells formed the naive CD8 fraction, excluding terminally differentiated effector memory CD45RA+ cells. Assay runs were performed at deep level. The data were produced by immunoSEQ multiplex PCR, yet TCRdb's version contains in-frame clones alone and is incomplete. The repertoire includes 1.5 million to 2.5 million clones, about 94% of them detected once, and 1.2% sits in the top ten. J is TRBJ1-5 and V is TRBV23-1, with D possibly TRBD1 on 5 matching bases. TRBV23-1 is an open reading frame, and its role is uncertain. Sequenced: naive CD8+ T cells sorted from blood. The clonotype originates from a man between 18 and 29 years old in good health. The chain's CDR3 is CASSQSGRAGSNQPQHF. Here the CDR3 DNA reads TGCGCCAGCAGTCAATCAGGCAGGGCGGGGAGCAATCAGCCCCAGCATTTT.